These T cell receptor beta chains were read from a single sample in a study of shared clonotypes between healthy human individuals. TCRdb keeps only in-frame clones here, not all; method: immunoSEQ multiplex PCR. The sample contains around 980,000 clones, about 80% of which appear only once. Sample: memory CD4+ T cells from PBMCs. These receptors all come from a man between 18 and 35 years old in good health. Some clones in this sample may be carry-over from other donors' samples. Both conserved end residues are part of each CDR3. A D gene is named only where the DNA matches it firmly. Size tells how often a clone was seen (once, few, many) or the class of an expanded clone, and some rows leave it out.

V: TRBV11-1; J: TRBJ1-1; D: TRBD1; size: -; DNA: TGTGCCAGCAGCCCAAGACAGGGAACGAGTAATGAAGCTTTCTTT; CDR3: CASSPRQGTSNEAFF
V: TRBV6-5; J: TRBJ1-2; D: -; size: few; DNA: TGTGCCAGCGGAGATGTGGCAGAGGACTATGGCTACACCTTC; CDR3: CASGDVAEDYGYTF
V: TRBV6-6; J: TRBJ1-6; D: TRBD1; size: -; DNA: TGTGCCAGCAGCACCCGGACAGGACCCTCCACCCTCCACTTT; CDR3: CASSTRTGPSTLHF
V: TRBV18; J: TRBJ1-1; D: -; size: few; DNA: TGTGCCAGCTCACCAAACAGGGAGGCTGAAGCTTTCTTT; CDR3: CASSPNREAEAFF
V: TRBV5-4; J: TRBJ2-7; D: -; size: -; DNA: TGTGCCAGCAGCACCGGGGGCGGATGGGAGCAGTACTTC; CDR3: CASSTGGGWEQYF
V: TRBV7-2; J: TRBJ1-5; D: -; size: few; DNA: TGTGCCAGCAGCTTAGTCGCAGGTTATCAGCCCCAGCATTTT; CDR3: CASSLVAGYQPQHF
V: TRBV7-6; J: TRBJ2-5; D: -; size: few; DNA: TGTGCCAGCAGCTTATATGGGGAGACCCAGTACTTC; CDR3: CASSLYGETQYF
V: TRBV18; J: TRBJ2-1; D: TRBD1; size: -; DNA: TGTGCCAGCTCACCAGGGACAGGGGTCAATGAGCAGTTCTTC; CDR3: CASSPGTGVNEQFF
V: TRBV7-7; J: TRBJ2-1; D: -; size: -; DNA: TGTGCCAGCAGCTTAGGGGGGGCGGACAATGAGCAGTTCTTC; CDR3: CASSLGGADNEQFF
V: TRBV4-1; J: TRBJ2-7; D: TRBD1; size: -; DNA: TGCGCCAGCAGCCGACCCGGACAGGGAAGTTGGTACGAGCAGTACTTC; CDR3: CASSRPGQGSWYEQYF
V: TRBV28; J: TRBJ2-3; D: -; size: once; DNA: TGTGCCAGCAGTTTCTGGGTGGCAGATACGCAGTATTTT; CDR3: CASSFWVADTQYF
V: TRBV7-2; J: TRBJ2-2; D: -; size: -; DNA: TGTGCCAGCAGCTTATCGAATCATGACCCGGCGGACACCGGGGAGCTGTTTTTT; CDR3: CASSLSNHDPADTGELFF
V: TRBV2; J: TRBJ1-2; D: -; size: -; DNA: TGTGCCAGCAGGACCGAAACTAACTATGGCTACACCTTC; CDR3: CASRTETNYGYTF
V: TRBV5-1; J: TRBJ1-2; D: -; size: -; DNA: TGCGCCAGCAGCGGGTACGGCTATGGCTACACCTTC; CDR3: CASSGYGYGYTF
V: TRBV11-2; J: TRBJ1-3; D: -; size: -; DNA: TGTGCCAGCACACTCAGAAACAGGAACTCTGGAAACACCATATATTTT; CDR3: CASTLRNRNSGNTIYF
V: TRBV19; J: TRBJ1-2; D: -; size: many; DNA: TGTGCCAGTAGTATAGGCTACTTGACAGCCGAATTTAACTATGGCTACACCTTC; CDR3: CASSIGYLTAEFNYGYTF
V: TRBV6-5; J: TRBJ1-2; D: -; size: -; DNA: TGTGCCAGCAGTCCCTACGAAGGGGGCTATGGCTACACCTTC; CDR3: CASSPYEGGYGYTF
V: TRBV11-2; J: TRBJ1-1; D: -; size: -; DNA: TGTGCCAGCAGCTTGGTGGGGATGAACACTGAAGCTTTCTTT; CDR3: CASSLVGMNTEAFF
V: TRBV5-1; J: TRBJ1-4; D: -; size: once; DNA: TGCGCCAGCAGCTTGATGGCGGGGAAGAATGAAAAACTGTTTTTT; CDR3: CASSLMAGKNEKLFF
V: TRBV28; J: TRBJ2-7; D: -; size: -; DNA: TGTGCCAGCAGTTCGACAGGATACTACGAGCAGTACTTC; CDR3: CASSSTGYYEQYF
V: TRBV28; J: TRBJ2-3; D: TRBD2; size: -; DNA: TGTGCCAGCAGTTATCCACTAGCGGGATTGTTGTCGGGAAGCACAGATACGCAGTATTTT; CDR3: CASSYPLAGLLSGSTDTQYF
V: TRBV6-4; J: TRBJ2-1; D: -; size: -; DNA: TGTGCCAGCAGGATTAGCATCTCCTACAATGAGCAGTTCTTC; CDR3: CASRISISYNEQFF
V: TRBV19; J: TRBJ1-5; D: -; size: -; DNA: TGTGCCAGTTGGGCCGGGACGCCTGCCCGGCCCCAGCATTTT; CDR3: CASWAGTPARPQHF
V: TRBV6-6; J: TRBJ1-5; D: -; size: -; DNA: TGTGCCAGCAGCTCCCTCGGGGGCCAGCCCCAGCATTTT; CDR3: CASSSLGGQPQHF
V: TRBV28; J: TRBJ2-1; D: -; size: -; DNA: TGTGCCAGCAGGAGAGAATCCTACAATGAGCAGTTCTTC; CDR3: CASRRESYNEQFF
V: TRBV9; J: TRBJ2-2; D: TRBD2; size: -; DNA: TGTGCCAGCAGGGGCCTAGCGGGAGACACCGGGGAGCTGTTTTTT; CDR3: CASRGLAGDTGELFF
V: TRBV7-9; J: TRBJ2-5; D: -; size: -; DNA: TGTGCCAGCAGTCCTCGGGCGCAGGAGACCCAGTACTTC; CDR3: CASSPRAQETQYF
V: TRBV5-4; J: TRBJ2-2; D: -; size: -; DNA: TGTGCCAGCAGCTTGGCGGGGCGCCTGAACACCGGGGAGCTGTTTTTT; CDR3: CASSLAGRLNTGELFF
V: TRBV6-1; J: TRBJ1-5; D: -; size: -; DNA: TGTGCCAGCAGTGGGGGGTCCAGCCAGCCCCAGCATTTT; CDR3: CASSGGSSQPQHF
V: TRBV2; J: TRBJ1-3; D: TRBD1; size: -; DNA: TGTGCCGGGGGACAGGATGACTCTGGAAACACCATATATTTT; CDR3: CAGGQDDSGNTIYF
V: TRBV6-4; J: TRBJ1-3; D: -; size: few; DNA: TGTGCCAGCAGGTCTGGAAACACCATATATTTT; CDR3: CASRSGNTIYF
V: TRBV7-2; J: TRBJ2-5; D: TRBD1; size: -; DNA: TGTGCCAGCAGCTCGAACAGGGGAAGGGAGACCCAGTACTTC; CDR3: CASSSNRGRETQYF
V: TRBV10-2; J: TRBJ2-7; D: -; size: -; DNA: TGCGCCAGCAGTTTGTGGGAGAGTTCCCATCTCGAGCAGTACTTC; CDR3: CASSLWESSHLEQYF
V: TRBV10-3; J: TRBJ1-3; D: -; size: once; DNA: TGTGCCATCAGTGAGTCCGGGGGGCGAGGAAACACCATATATTTT; CDR3: CAISESGGRGNTIYF
V: TRBV21-1; J: TRBJ2-5; D: -; size: -; DNA: TGTGCCAGCAGGTGGAGGTTAGCTACACTTTCTGAGACCCAGTACTTC; CDR3: CASRWRLATLSETQYF
V: TRBV5-1; J: TRBJ1-4; D: -; size: once; DNA: TGCGCCAGCAGCTTGGCCGTGGGCAGCCCAACTAATGAAAAACTGTTTTTT; CDR3: CASSLAVGSPTNEKLFF
V: TRBV10-3; J: TRBJ1-2; D: -; size: few; DNA: TGTGCCATCAGTGAGGCACAGGGACCCTATGGCTACACCTTC; CDR3: CAISEAQGPYGYTF
V: TRBV5-5; J: TRBJ1-1; D: TRBD1; size: few; DNA: TGTGCCAGCAGCAGACAGGGGGTTCTGAACACTGAAGCTTTCTTT; CDR3: CASSRQGVLNTEAFF
V: TRBV12-5; J: TRBJ1-1; D: TRBD1; size: -; DNA: TGTGCTAGTGGTTTGGGACAGGGCCCTTTGAACACTGAAGCTTTCTTT; CDR3: CASGLGQGPLNTEAFF
V: TRBV5-4; J: TRBJ1-2; D: -; size: -; DNA: TGTGCCAGCAGCTCCGAAAAACAGGGCGACTATGGCTACACCTTC; CDR3: CASSSEKQGDYGYTF
V: TRBV29-1; J: TRBJ1-1; D: TRBD1; size: once; DNA: TGCAGCGTGGCCCCAGGGGGGTGGGACACTGAAGCTTTCTTT; CDR3: CSVAPGGWDTEAFF
V: TRBV29-1; J: TRBJ2-5; D: -; size: -; DNA: TGCAGCGTTGATCGTCGCCAAGAGACCCAGTACTTC; CDR3: CSVDRRQETQYF
V: TRBV19; J: TRBJ1-5; D: -; size: -; DNA: TGTGCCAGTAGTATAAGGGGACTCAATCAGCCCCAGCATTTT; CDR3: CASSIRGLNQPQHF
V: TRBV10-3; J: TRBJ1-2; D: TRBD1; size: -; DNA: TGTGCCATTTGCAGGGGGGAGGAGGACTATGGCTACACCTTC; CDR3: CAICRGEEDYGYTF
V: TRBV2; J: TRBJ1-1; D: -; size: -; DNA: TGTGCCAGCAGTGGTCCGCGGAACACTGAAGCTTTCTTT; CDR3: CASSGPRNTEAFF
V: TRBV7-2; J: TRBJ2-1; D: -; size: -; DNA: TGTGCCAGCAGCTTTTCACGGACGGGCAATGAGCAGTTCTTC; CDR3: CASSFSRTGNEQFF
V: TRBV6-6; J: TRBJ1-5; D: -; size: many; DNA: TGTGCCAGCAGACCCCGACAAGCTAATCAGCCCCAGCATTTT; CDR3: CASRPRQANQPQHF
V: TRBV5-1; J: TRBJ1-1; D: -; size: -; DNA: TGCGCCAGCAGCTTGGCTCTGGACAGAGAAGCTTTCTTT; CDR3: CASSLALDREAFF
V: TRBV5-1; J: TRBJ2-7; D: -; size: few; DNA: TGCGCCAGCAGCTCCCAGGGGGGGGCCCGCAACGAGCAGTACTTC; CDR3: CASSSQGGARNEQYF
V: TRBV7-2; J: TRBJ2-1; D: TRBD2; size: few; DNA: TGTGCCAGCAGCCGCGGACTAGTGGATGAGCAGTTCTTC; CDR3: CASSRGLVDEQFF
V: TRBV16; J: TRBJ2-7; D: -; size: -; DNA: TGTGCCAGCAGCCACCACACTCGCGTCTACGAGCAGTACTTC; CDR3: CASSHHTRVYEQYF
V: TRBV5-5; J: TRBJ1-2; D: TRBD1; size: -; DNA: TGTGCCAGCAGCCCCCTAGGACAGGGCTATGGCTACACCTTC; CDR3: CASSPLGQGYGYTF
V: TRBV6-5; J: TRBJ2-6; D: TRBD1; size: -; DNA: TGTGCCAGCAGGGAACAGGGGGCTGGGGCCAACGTCCTGACTTTC; CDR3: CASREQGAGANVLTF
V: TRBV6-1; J: TRBJ2-1; D: -; size: -; DNA: TGTGCCAGCAGTAGTACAAGTATCAGGTTCTTC; CDR3: CASSSTSIRFF
V: TRBV14; J: TRBJ2-1; D: -; size: -; DNA: TGTGCCAGCAGCCGAAGAGGGGGGTACAATGAGCAGTTCTTC; CDR3: CASSRRGGYNEQFF
V: TRBV19; J: TRBJ2-7; D: -; size: -; DNA: TGTGCCAGTAGTATAGCACAGACTAACTACGAGCAGTACTTC; CDR3: CASSIAQTNYEQYF
V: TRBV7-3; J: TRBJ1-2; D: -; size: -; DNA: TGTGCCAGCAGCTTAGGTCCAGGGTATGGCTACACCTTC; CDR3: CASSLGPGYGYTF
V: TRBV19; J: TRBJ2-5; D: TRBD2; size: -; DNA: TGTGCCAGTACCGGACTAGCGGGAGGAGAAGAGACCCAGTACTTC; CDR3: CASTGLAGGEETQYF
V: TRBV5-6; J: TRBJ1-4; D: -; size: -; DNA: TGTGCCAGCAGCTTGGTAGGGCGCGGGGCTAATGAAAAACTGTTTTTT; CDR3: CASSLVGRGANEKLFF